This entry is about one T cell receptor (beta chain). Profiling relied on immunoSEQ multiplex PCR, and the TCRdb table lists in-frame clones only, not all of them. The repertoire holds more than 20,000 clones, with roughly 87% as singletons. This sample is drawn from a study of T cell responses to AZD1222 COVID-19 vaccine. There are 15 residues in the CDR3. CDR1 SGHAT and CDR2 FQNNGV come from the germline V gene. Trimming at V came to 3 bases and at J to 0 bases, leaving 2 bases not matched to a gene. The starting material was peripheral blood, obtained 28 days after the second AZD1222 dose. This rearrangement joins TRBV11-2 to TRBJ2-1, with 7 bases aligning to TRBD2. The clonotype originates from an adult who received the AZD1222 COVID-19 vaccine. The CDR3 bases are TGTGCCAGCAGCTTGGGCGGGAGCTCCTACAATGAGCAGTTCTTC. It encodes CASSLGGSSYNEQFF.